A single sample gave rise to the 29 T cell receptor beta chains below, sequenced in a study of OX40 agonist ivuxolimab in advanced cancers. Repertoires were generated with immunoSEQ multiplex PCR, while TCRdb's copy carries only in-frame clones and drops some. The sample shows roughly 70,000 clones, roughly 82% of them seen only once. The sequencing here drew on CD4+ or CD8+ T cells sorted from blood, taken in a trial of the OX40 agonist ivuxolimab. Receptor source: an adult with an advanced solid tumor such as melanoma, head and neck, liver or kidney cancer.

The V gene is TRBV2, the J gene TRBJ1-1; D is perhaps TRBD1 (6 bases). Looked up from germline, CDR1 is SNHLY and CDR2 is FYNNEI. This CDR3 has 13 amino acids. V dropped 6 bases and J dropped 0 bases, with 8 bases sitting between them. The CDR3: CASRDRLNTEAFF. The CDR3 region has the DNA TGTGCCAGCAGGGACAGACTGAACACTGAAGCTTTCTTT.

CDR3 loop: CASSLGVQETQYF. The CDR3 bases are TGTGCCAGCAGCCTGGGAGTCCAAGAGACCCAGTACTTC. The rearrangement uses TRBV2 and TRBJ2-5; maybe TRBD2 (5 bases). With 6 bases removed from V and 1 base from J, the gap between germline ends came to 9 bases. The CDR3 is 13 residues long. The germline V gene encodes CDR1 SNHLY and CDR2 FYNNEI.

This clone was counted once. The J gene is TRBJ2-7, the V gene TRBV15, with unresolved D. CDR3 length: 14 residues. The germline V and J ends were trimmed by 5 bases and 2 bases, with 13 bases remaining between them. Germline V CDR1 and CDR2: LNHNV, YYDKDF (reference sequence). This chain's CDR3 is CATSVDPGTYEQYF. CDR3 in DNA: TGTGCCACCAGCGTGGACCCTGGTACCTACGAGCAGTACTTC.

The V and J genes are TRBV11-2 and TRBJ2-1; a possible D gene is TRBD1 (5 bases). The germline V and J ends were trimmed by 3 bases and 0 bases, with 12 bases remaining between them. In germline, CDR1 is SGHAT, CDR2 FQNNGV. The CDR3 is 16 residues long. The CDR3 region is CASSLGQLSSYNEQFF. CDR3 coding DNA: TGTGCCAGCAGCTTGGGGCAGTTGAGCTCCTACAATGAGCAGTTCTTC.

This clone was found a few times. V usage is TRBV30 and J usage is TRBJ1-2; D gene uncertain. CDR1 is GTSNPN and CDR2 is SVGIG in the germline V gene (reference sequence). The length of the CDR3 is 12 residues. Trimming took 6 bases from V and 8 from J, leaving 16 bases between them. The chain's CDR3 is CACRELELGYTF. The CDR3 DNA reads TGTGCCTGCCGGGAGCTTGAGTTGGGCTACACCTTC.

The gene calls are TRBV27 and TRBJ2-5; D possibly corresponds to TRBD1 (5 bases). CDR1 MNHEY and CDR2 SMNVEV come from the germline V gene (reference sequence). CDR3 length: 13 residues. V lost 2 bases and J 7 bases, leaving 11 bases between the germline ends. CDR3 sequence: CASSLQGWGTQYF. The CDR3 DNA follows: TGTGCCAGCAGTTTACAGGGATGGGGGACCCAGTACTTC.

V usage is TRBV4-1 and J usage is TRBJ1-1; D is uncertain. The germline V gene has CDR1 MGHRA and CDR2 YSYEKL. The length of the CDR3 is 15 residues. V lost 2 bases, J lost 4 bases, and 14 bases lay in between. The CDR3 reads CASSQKNSPSTEAFF. The DNA of the CDR3 is TGCGCCAGCAGCCAAAAAAACAGCCCCAGCACTGAAGCTTTCTTT.

The chain joins TRBV23-1 to TRBJ1-2; the D is unclear. TRBV23-1 carries the ORF label, with uncertain function. With 2 bases removed from V and 8 bases from J, the gap between germline ends came to 15 bases. The CDR3 contains 14 residues. The chain's CDR3 is CASSQPDLRRGYTF. In DNA form, the CDR3 reads TGCGCCAGCAGTCAACCAGACCTGCGTCGGGGCTACACCTTC.

V and J are TRBV9 and TRBJ2-2; D not resolved. The germline CDR1 and CDR2 sequences are SGDLS and YYNGEE. The CDR3 spans 14 residues. V was shortened by 4 bases and J by 5 bases, with 12 bases between the two germline ends. The CDR3 DNA reads as TGTGCCAGCAGCATCCAAGTGGGGACCGGGGAGCTGTTTTTT. Translating gives CASSIQVGTGELFF.

The chain carries TRBV7-8 and TRBJ2-3, with a possible D match to TRBD2 (7 bases). In germline, CDR1 is SGHVS, CDR2 FQNEAQ. The V end was cut by 3 bases, the J end by 2 bases, with 15 bases between. The CDR3 sequence is 16 residues long. The CDR3 reads CASSLGGRSPTDTQYF. DNA for the CDR3: TGTGCCAGCAGCTTGGGGGGGCGGTCACCCACAGATACGCAGTATTTT.

This chain joins TRBV7-2 and TRBJ1-6; D remains unclear. V lost 3 bases, J lost 9 bases, and 15 bases lay in between. The V gene's germline CDR1 is SGHTA and CDR2 FQGNSA. The CDR3 contains 15 residues. CDR3 amino acids: CASSFGSLSSSPLHF. CDR3 bases: TGTGCCAGCAGCTTCGGCTCCCTGAGTAGTTCACCCCTCCACTTT.

The gene calls are TRBV5-1 and TRBJ2-1; TRBD2 matches at 7 bases. The CDR3 is made up of 15 amino acids. In germline, CDR1 is SGHRS, CDR2 YFSETQ. The trim removed 4 bases at V and 3 bases at J, leaving 7 bases unmatched. The CDR3 loop is CASSLSGVSYNEQFF. The CDR3 bases are TGCGCCAGCAGCCTCAGCGGGGTTAGCTACAATGAGCAGTTCTTC.

This clone occurred a few times. The gene calls are TRBV18 and TRBJ2-3; D may match TRBD1 or TRBD2 (5 bases each). This CDR3 is 14 amino acids long. Germline CDR1 is KGHSH and CDR2 is LQKENI. Trimming cost V 0 bases and J 1 base, with 5 bases left between them. The CDR3, as DNA: TGTGCCAGCTCACCACCGGGGGGCACAGATACGCAGTATTTT. This translates into CASSPPGGTDTQYF.

The genes are TRBV6-5 and TRBJ1-1; D not certain. The V and J ends lost 2 bases and 0 bases respectively, with 7 bases between them. The CDR3 has 14 amino acids. Germline CDR1 and CDR2: MNHEY and SVGAGI. The CDR3 DNA sequence: TGTGCCAGCAGTTACCGAAACTTGAACACTGAAGCTTTCTTT. It translates to CASSYRNLNTEAFF.

This clone was seen once. The genes are TRBV19 and TRBJ1-3, with D possibly matching TRBD1 (5 bases). This CDR3 region has 15 residues. Germline CDR1 is LNHDA and CDR2 is SQIVND (reference sequence). V was shortened by 4 bases and J by 0 bases, with 10 bases between the two germline ends. DNA for the CDR3: TGTGCCAGTAGTAGGGGACCCTACTCTGGAAACACCATATATTTT. This encodes CASSRGPYSGNTIYF.

The chain carries TRBV6-6 and TRBJ1-2; TRBD1 matches 9 bases. Trimming cost V 6 bases and J 4 bases; bases outside gene matches: 12. CDR1 is MNHNY and CDR2 is SVGAGI in the germline V gene (reference sequence). The CDR3 is 16 residues long. The CDR3 region has the DNA TGTGCCAGCAGCCCGGACAGGGGACGGTCTAGCTATGGCTACACCTTC. This encodes CASSPDRGRSSYGYTF.

This clone has a handful of counts. The chain recombines TRBV11-2 with TRBJ2-5, with TRBD2 matching over 13 bases. The CDR3 is 16 amino acids. Trimming took 4 bases from V and 5 from J; bases not matched to a gene: 7. CDR1 SGHAT and CDR2 FQNNGV come from the germline V gene. CDR3 DNA: TGTGCCAGCAGCTCCATACTAGCGGGAGGGCTGGAGACCCAGTACTTC. The encoded protein is CASSSILAGGLETQYF. Full variable domain (remainder filled in from reference TRBV11-2 and TRBJ2-5): EAGVAQSPRYKIIEKRQSVAFWCNPISGHATLYWYQQILGQGPKLLIQFQNNGVVDDSQLPKDRFSAERLKGVDSTLKIQPAKLEDSAVYLCASSSILAGGLETQYFGPGTRLLVL.

The CDR3 nucleotides are TGCGCCAGCAGCCAAGATACGGCAACCTATGGCTACACCTTC. It encodes CASSQDTATYGYTF. The gene calls are TRBV4-3 and TRBJ1-2; D unclear. V dropped 0 bases and J dropped 4 bases, with 9 bases sitting between them. The length of the CDR3 is 14 residues. Germline lookup yields CDR1 LGHNA and CDR2 YSLEER.

The chain employs TRBV11-3 and TRBJ1-1, with 7 bases that match TRBD1. CDR3 length equals 15 residues. Germline assignment: CDR1 SGHNT and CDR2 YENEEA. Trimming at V came to 1 base and at J to 1 base, leaving 3 bases not matched to a gene. CDR3 DNA sequence: TGTGCCAGCAGCTTAGCGGACAGGAGGAACACTGAAGCTTTCTTT. The encoded protein is CASSLADRRNTEAFF.

Only a few counts were recorded for this clone. V and J are TRBV10-3 and TRBJ2-1; 11 nucleotides agree with TRBD1. V shed 5 bases, J shed 4 bases, and the junction held 4 bases outside the gene matches. Looked up from germline, CDR1 is ENHRY and CDR2 is SYGVKD. The CDR3 sequence is 15 residues long. The CDR3 nucleotides read TGTGCCATCAGTCCCGGACAGGGGGCTTACAATGAGCAGTTCTTC. This sequence encodes CAISPGQGAYNEQFF.

The V gene is TRBV14, the J gene TRBJ2-3; 9 nucleotides match TRBD2. The ends lost 3 bases at V and 5 bases at J; junction bases unmatched: 9. The germline V gene has CDR1 SGHDN and CDR2 FVKESK. The CDR3 is 16 residues long. The CDR3 is CASSQIAGATRDTQYF. In DNA form, the CDR3 reads TGTGCCAGCAGCCAGATAGCGGGGGCGACTCGAGATACGCAGTATTTT. The full variable domain, with the rest looked up from reference TRBV14 and TRBJ2-3, is EAGVTQFPSHSVIEKGQTVTLRCDPISGHDNLYWYRRVMGKEIKFLLHFVKESKQDESGMPNNRFLAERTGGTYSTLKVQPAELEDSGVYFCASSQIAGATRDTQYFGPGTRLTVL.

V gene TRBV7-9 combines with J gene TRBJ1-5; no reliable D call. V lost 2 bases and J 7 bases, leaving 9 bases between the germline ends. Germline CDR1 reads SEHNR; CDR2 reads FQNEAQ (reference sequence). The CDR3 loop spans 13 amino acids. CDR3 in amino acids: CASSLMEDQPQHF. The CDR3 bases are TGTGCCAGCAGCTTAATGGAAGACCAGCCCCAGCATTTT.

This chain uses TRBV19 with TRBJ1-5, with 7 bases aligning to TRBD1. Trimming removed 4 bases from V and 6 bases from J; junction bases left unmatched: 3. Germline CDR1 and CDR2: LNHDA and SQIVND (reference sequence). This CDR3 is built from 13 residues. CDR3 coding DNA: TGTGCCAGTAGTACGACAGGGCCTCAGCCCCAGCATTTT. Its translation: CASSTTGPQPQHF.

The V and J genes are TRBV2 and TRBJ1-4; a weak D match, TRBD1 (5 bases). CDR1 and CDR2 (germline): SNHLY, FYNNEI. Trimming left V 10 bases short and J 2 bases short, with 14 bases between. The length of the CDR3 is 14 residues. CDR3 sequence reads: CATSRALTNEKLFF. The DNA for the CDR3 is TGTGCCACCAGCAGGGCCTTGACTAATGAAAAACTGTTTTTT.

The chain links TRBV11-2 to TRBJ1-4; a weak D match, TRBD1 (5 bases). The CDR3 is 14 amino acids. Germline lookup yields CDR1 SGHAT and CDR2 FQNNGV. V was pared by 5 bases and J by 8 bases, with 15 bases between. The chain's CDR3 is CASSPMGRREKLFF. CDR3 nucleotides: TGTGCCAGCAGCCCAATGGGGCGGAGGGAAAAACTGTTTTTT. Full variable domain (missing parts from reference TRBV11-2 and TRBJ1-4): EAGVAQSPRYKIIEKRQSVAFWCNPISGHATLYWYQQILGQGPKLLIQFQNNGVVDDSQLPKDRFSAERLKGVDSTLKIQPAKLEDSAVYLCASSPMGRREKLFFGSGTQLSVL.

The chain is built from TRBV4-2 and TRBJ2-5; D is undetermined. The CDR3 extends over 16 amino acids. V lost 1 base, J lost 4 bases, and 16 bases lay in between. Per germline, CDR1 LGHNA and CDR2 YNFKEQ. The CDR3 bases are TGTGCCAGCAGCCAAGGGGCTAGTAGAGGTACAGAGACCCAGTACTTC. Translated: CASSQGASRGTETQYF.

The chain links TRBV18 to TRBJ1-2; D not certain. The length of the CDR3 is 17 residues. Germline V gene lookup returns CDR1 KGHSH and CDR2 LQKENI. V was clipped by 3 bases and J by 4 bases, with 21 bases between them. CDR3 in DNA: TGTGCCAGCTCACCCCTCCGAGAAGGGAGCATCGCCTATGGCTACACCTTC. Protein product: CASSPLREGSIAYGYTF.

The genes are TRBV5-1 and TRBJ2-2, with unresolved D. Between the trimmed V and J ends, which lost 7 bases and 1 base, there was a span of 11 bases. Germline V lookup: CDR1 SGHRS, CDR2 YFSETQ. This CDR3 spans 14 amino acids. CDR3 bases: TGCGCCAGCCGTGCCAGTTTGAACACCGGGGAGCTGTTTTTT. It yields the protein CASRASLNTGELFF.

The chain recombines TRBV5-4 with TRBJ1-1, with D uncertain. The CDR3 is 13 amino acids. Trimming took 5 bases from V and 4 from J, leaving 12 bases between them. Germline V gene sequence: CDR1 SGHNT, CDR2 YYREEE (reference sequence). This CDR3 reads CASRPSVGTEAFF. The CDR3 bases are TGTGCCAGCAGGCCGTCGGTCGGCACTGAAGCTTTCTTT.